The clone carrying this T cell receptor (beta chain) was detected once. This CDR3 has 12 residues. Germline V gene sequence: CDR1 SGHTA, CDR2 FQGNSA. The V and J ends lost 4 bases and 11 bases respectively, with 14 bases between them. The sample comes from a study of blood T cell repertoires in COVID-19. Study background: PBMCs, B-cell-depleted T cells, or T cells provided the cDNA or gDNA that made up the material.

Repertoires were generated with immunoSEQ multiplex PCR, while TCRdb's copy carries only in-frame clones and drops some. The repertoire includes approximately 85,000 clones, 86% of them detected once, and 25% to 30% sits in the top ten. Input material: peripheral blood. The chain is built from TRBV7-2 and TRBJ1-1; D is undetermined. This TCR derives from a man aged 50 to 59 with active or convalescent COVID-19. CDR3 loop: CASSSSYQVAFF. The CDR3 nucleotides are TGTGCCAGCAGCTCTTCCTACCAGGTGGCTTTCTTT.